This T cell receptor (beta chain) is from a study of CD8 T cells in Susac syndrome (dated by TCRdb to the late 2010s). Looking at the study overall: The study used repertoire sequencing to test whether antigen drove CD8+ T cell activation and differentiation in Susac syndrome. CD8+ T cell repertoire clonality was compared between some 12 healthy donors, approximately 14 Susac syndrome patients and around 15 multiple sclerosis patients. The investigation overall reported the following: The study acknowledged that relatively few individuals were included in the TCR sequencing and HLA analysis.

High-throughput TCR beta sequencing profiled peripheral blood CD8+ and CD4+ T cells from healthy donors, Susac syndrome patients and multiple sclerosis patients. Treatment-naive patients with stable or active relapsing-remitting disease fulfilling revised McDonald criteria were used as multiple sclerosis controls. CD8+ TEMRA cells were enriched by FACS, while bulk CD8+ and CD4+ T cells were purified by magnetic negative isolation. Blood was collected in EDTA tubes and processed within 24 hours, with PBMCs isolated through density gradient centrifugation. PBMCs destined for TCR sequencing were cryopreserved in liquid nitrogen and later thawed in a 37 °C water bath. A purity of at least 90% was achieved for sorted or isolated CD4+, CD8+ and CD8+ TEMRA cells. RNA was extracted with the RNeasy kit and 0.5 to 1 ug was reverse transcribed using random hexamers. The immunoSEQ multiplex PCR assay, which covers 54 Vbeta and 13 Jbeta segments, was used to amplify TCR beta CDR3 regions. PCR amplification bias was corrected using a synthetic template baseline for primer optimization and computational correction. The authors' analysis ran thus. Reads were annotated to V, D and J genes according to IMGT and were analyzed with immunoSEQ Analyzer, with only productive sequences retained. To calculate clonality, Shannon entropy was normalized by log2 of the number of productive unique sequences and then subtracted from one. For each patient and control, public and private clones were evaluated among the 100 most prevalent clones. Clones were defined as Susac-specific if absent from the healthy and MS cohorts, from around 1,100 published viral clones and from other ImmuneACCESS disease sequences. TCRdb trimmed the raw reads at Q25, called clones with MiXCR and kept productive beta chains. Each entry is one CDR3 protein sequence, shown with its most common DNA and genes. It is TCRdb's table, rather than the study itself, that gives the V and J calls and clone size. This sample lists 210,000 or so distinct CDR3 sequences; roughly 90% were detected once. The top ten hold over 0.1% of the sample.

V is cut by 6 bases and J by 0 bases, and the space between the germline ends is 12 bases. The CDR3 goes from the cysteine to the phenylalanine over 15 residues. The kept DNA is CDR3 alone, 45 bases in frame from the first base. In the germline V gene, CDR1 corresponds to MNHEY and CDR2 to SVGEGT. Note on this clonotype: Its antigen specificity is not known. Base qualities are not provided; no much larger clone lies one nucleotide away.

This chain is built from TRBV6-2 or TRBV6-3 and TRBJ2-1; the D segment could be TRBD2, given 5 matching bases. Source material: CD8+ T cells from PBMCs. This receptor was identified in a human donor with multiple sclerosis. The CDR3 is CASSSEDYSYNEQFF. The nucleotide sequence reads TGTGCCAGCAGCTCCGAAGACTACTCCTACAATGAGCAGTTCTTC.